Listed here is a single T cell receptor beta chain. The data are from a study of Ad26.COV2.S vaccination and SARS-CoV-2 variants. The sample's treatment: around 19 received Ad26.COV2.S at low or high dose, single or two shots; 5 received placebo; per-sample allocation not given. Sampling was performed 63 days after the first vaccine or placebo injection. The V end lost 3 bases, the J end lost 6 bases, and 11 bases lay between the germline ends. CDR1 and CDR2 (germline): MNHEY, SMNVEV (reference sequence). The CDR3 loop spans 14 amino acids. Only in-frame clones appear in the TCRdb table, and some are missing; sequencing was by immunoSEQ multiplex PCR. The data hold roughly 510,000 clones, with roughly 87% observed a single time.

The J gene is TRBJ2-2, the V gene TRBV27; a possible D gene is TRBD1 (5 bases). This TCR derives from a person aged 18 to 65 who received the Ad26.COV2.S COVID-19 vaccine or a placebo. The sample consisted of peripheral blood, taken in a trial of Ad26.COV2.S vaccine versus placebo. This CDR3 is CASSLARVAGELFF. Written as DNA, the CDR3 is TGTGCCAGCAGTTTGGCCAGGGTGGCCGGGGAGCTGTTTTTT.